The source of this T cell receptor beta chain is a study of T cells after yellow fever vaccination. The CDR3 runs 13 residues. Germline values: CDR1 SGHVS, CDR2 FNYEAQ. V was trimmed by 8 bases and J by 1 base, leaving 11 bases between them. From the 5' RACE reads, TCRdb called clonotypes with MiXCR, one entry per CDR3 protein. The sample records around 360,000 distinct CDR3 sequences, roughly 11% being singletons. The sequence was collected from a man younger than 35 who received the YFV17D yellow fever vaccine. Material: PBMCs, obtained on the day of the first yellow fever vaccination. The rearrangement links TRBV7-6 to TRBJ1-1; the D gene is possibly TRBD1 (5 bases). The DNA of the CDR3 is TGTGCCAGCGGGGCGGGAGCGAACACTGAAGCTTTCTTT. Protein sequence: CASGAGANTEAFF.